This paragraph reports one T cell receptor (beta chain). Its specificity is unknown. The data belong to a study of T cell responses to AZD1222 COVID-19 vaccine. Whole-study findings and limits: Spike was spanned by vaccine-associated CD4 TCRs, which were dominant at 160-218 and 743-854. At baseline, seropositivity was found in only 5 to 7 AZD1222 recipients. Rises in breadth and depth of Spike-specific TCRs came after two AZD1222 doses. Reports indicate that nearly half of spike-specific TCRs are directed at unmutated variant regions.

The germline V gene encodes CDR1 LGHNA and CDR2 YSLEER. Trimming took off 0 bases at V and 4 bases at J, with 12 bases between the two ends. This CDR3 contains 15 residues. TCRdb's copy holds only in-frame clones and misses some; the assay was immunoSEQ multiplex PCR. The profile shows 130,000 or so clones, over 85% of them singletons. The receptor was isolated from an adult in good health. The specimen was peripheral blood, collected on day 0 of AZD1222 vaccination. The chain couples TRBV4-3 to TRBJ1-2; D unclear. CDR3 bases: TGCGCCAGCAGCCAAGATGAAAGTACTTTCTATGGCTACACCTTC. Residues: CASSQDESTFYGYTF.